The clone carrying this T cell receptor beta chain has more than one count but fewer than ten. This sample was included in a study of PD-1 blockade in classical Hodgkin lymphoma. This CDR3 region has 13 residues. Trimming removed 3 bases at V and 6 bases at J, with 9 bases between. From germline, CDR1 is LNHDA and CDR2 SQIVND (reference sequence). Sequenced by immunoSEQ multiplex PCR; TCRdb stores in-frame clones only, minus some. The data hold 100,000 or so clones, with 93% observed a single time. Described time point: cycle 4 day 1 (C4D1), after more than five weeks of nivolumab. The patients all showed relapse after autologous stem cell transplantation, while their brentuximab vedotin exposure varied.

The source was peripheral blood mononuclear cells (PBMCs), collected before the fourth cycle of nivolumab. This receptor was taken from a human donor with classical Hodgkin lymphoma. The chain employs TRBV19 and TRBJ2-1; D is unclear. Written as DNA, the CDR3 is TGTGCCAGTAGTATGGGTCCGTTCAATGAGCAGTTCTTC. It is translated as CASSMGPFNEQFF.